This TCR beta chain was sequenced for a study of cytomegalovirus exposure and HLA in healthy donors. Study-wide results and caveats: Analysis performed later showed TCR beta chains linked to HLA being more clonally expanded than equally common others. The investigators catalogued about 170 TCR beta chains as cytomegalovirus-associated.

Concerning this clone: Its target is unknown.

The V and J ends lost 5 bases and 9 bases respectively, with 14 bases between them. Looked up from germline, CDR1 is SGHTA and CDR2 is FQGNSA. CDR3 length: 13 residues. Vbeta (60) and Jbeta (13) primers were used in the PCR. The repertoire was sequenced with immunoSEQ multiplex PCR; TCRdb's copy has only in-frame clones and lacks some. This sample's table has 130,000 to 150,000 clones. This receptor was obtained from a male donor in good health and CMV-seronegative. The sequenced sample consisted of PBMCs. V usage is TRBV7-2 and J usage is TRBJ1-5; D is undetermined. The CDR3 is CASSPIPGMPQHF. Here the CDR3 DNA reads TGTGCCAGCAGCCCCATTCCCGGGATGCCCCAGCATTTT.